This is a list of T cell receptor beta chains from one sample in a study of T-cell memory formation after mild COVID-19. Via MiXCR, TCRdb re-called the 5' RACE reads, giving one row per CDR3 protein. The data hold over 450,000 distinct CDR3 sequences, with 20% observed a single time. The sequenced material came from PBMCs or a T cell subset sorted from them (not recorded which). Receptor source: an adult woman who had mild COVID-19 (a few samples of this study predate the infection). Cell type and time point are not known. The CDR3 runs from the conserved cysteine through the conserved F or W. The D gene is left open where the match is weak. Expanded clones get a size class; other rows say once, few or many, or leave the size out.

J | length | size | V | D | CDR3 | DNA
TRBJ2-7 | 17 | - | TRBV5-6 | - | CASSLEKDGGSSYEQYF | TGTGCCAGCAGCTTGGAGAAGGACGGGGGCAGCTCCTACGAGCAGTACTTC
TRBJ1-2 | 13 | - | TRBV11-2 | - | CASSGTGVYGYTF | TGTGCCAGCAGCGGGACGGGAGTCTATGGCTACACCTTC
TRBJ2-3 | 15 | few | TRBV7-9 | - | CASSLFDGPGDTQYF | TGTGCCAGCAGCTTATTCGACGGACCTGGAGATACGCAGTATTTT
TRBJ2-1 | 14 | many | TRBV7-3 | TRBD2 | CASSLAGGLDEQFF | TGTGCCAGCAGCTTAGCGGGAGGCCTCGATGAGCAGTTCTTC
TRBJ2-1 | 15 | - | TRBV20-1 | - | CSARDLTGTHNEQFF | TGCAGTGCTAGAGACCTCACAGGGACGCACAATGAGCAGTTCTTC
TRBJ2-1 | 15 | - | TRBV3-1 | TRBD2 | CASSPSGGAHNEQFF | TGTGCCAGCAGTCCTAGCGGGGGGGCCCACAATGAGCAGTTCTTC
TRBJ2-3 | 12 | many | TRBV24-1 | - | CATSDFTDTQYF | TGTGCCACCAGTGATTTCACAGATACGCAGTATTTT
TRBJ2-1 | 14 | many | TRBV12-3/TRBV12-4 | TRBD2 | CASVLTSGGNEQFF | TGTGCCAGCGTCCTGACTAGCGGGGGGAATGAGCAGTTCTTC
TRBJ1-6 | 15 | few | TRBV5-6 | - | CASSLGVYGDSPLHF | TGTGCCAGCAGCTTGGGAGTTTACGGAGATTCACCCCTCCACTTT
TRBJ1-1 | 13 | - | TRBV15 | - | CATRTIMNTEAFF | TGTGCCACCAGGACTATCATGAACACTGAAGCTTTCTTT
TRBJ1-2 | 14 | - | TRBV7-3 | TRBD1 | CASSAGQGAPGYTF | TGTGCCAGCAGCGCAGGACAGGGGGCCCCTGGCTACACCTTC
TRBJ2-1 | 16 | few | TRBV5-6 | - | CASSRRRYSSYNEQFF | TGTGCCAGCAGCCGGAGACGGTATAGCTCCTACAATGAGCAGTTCTTC
TRBJ2-7 | 12 | - | TRBV24-1 | - | CATSAYSGEQYF | TGTGCCACCAGTGCGTACTCGGGGGAGCAGTACTTC
TRBJ1-5 | 12 | - | TRBV20-1 | - | CSGVQGNQPQHF | TGCAGTGGCGTACAGGGTAATCAGCCCCAGCATTTT
TRBJ2-7 | 14 | - | TRBV11-3 | - | CASVETGISYEQYF | TGTGCCAGCGTGGAGACAGGAATTTCCTACGAGCAGTACTTC
TRBJ2-1 | 14 | few | TRBV12-3/TRBV12-4 | TRBD2 | CASSKGLITREQFF | TGTGCCAGCAGTAAGGGACTAATTACAAGGGAGCAGTTCTTC
TRBJ2-1 | 15 | few | TRBV19 | TRBD1 | CASTPGTGIFDEQFF | TGTGCCAGTACCCCCGGGACAGGGATATTCGATGAGCAGTTCTTC
TRBJ1-2 | 16 | few | TRBV24-1 | TRBD1 | CATSDPVRTGIYGYTF | TGTGCCACCAGTGACCCGGTGAGGACAGGGATCTATGGCTACACCTTC
TRBJ2-7 | 16 | few | TRBV6-5 | TRBD2 | CASSGWSGRGSYEQYF | TGTGCCAGCAGTGGGTGGAGCGGGAGGGGCTCCTACGAGCAGTACTTC
TRBJ2-7 | 13 | - | TRBV12-3/TRBV12-4 | - | CASGGRSSYEQYF | TGTGCCAGCGGAGGCAGATCCTCCTACGAGCAGTACTTC
TRBJ1-1 | 15 | few | TRBV5-1 | TRBD1 | CASSLSPGGRAEAFF | TGCGCCAGCAGCTTGTCCCCAGGGGGCAGAGCTGAAGCTTTCTTT
TRBJ2-2 | 15 | - | TRBV7-9 | TRBD1 | CASTPSGQVPGELFF | TGTGCCAGCACGCCATCGGGACAGGTCCCCGGGGAGCTGTTTTTT
TRBJ2-1 | 16 | many | TRBV2 | - | CASSEATRVSYNEQFF | TGTGCCAGCAGTGAAGCGACAAGGGTCTCCTACAATGAGCAGTTCTTC
TRBJ1-2 | 14 | few | TRBV12-3/TRBV12-4 | - | CASSPSLGRNGYTF | TGTGCCAGCAGTCCGTCCTTAGGTCGGAATGGCTACACCTTC
TRBJ1-1 | 11 | - | TRBV18 | TRBD1 | CASSPRTGWFF | TGTGCCAGCTCACCGAGGACAGGGTGGTTCTTT
TRBJ2-2 | 18 | few | TRBV9 | - | CASSVGGRTGGNTGELFF | TGTGCCAGCAGCGTGGGGGGAAGGACGGGCGGTAACACCGGGGAGCTGTTTTTT
TRBJ2-7 | 12 | few | TRBV30 | - | CAWMYPLGEQYF | TGTGCCTGGATGTACCCCTTGGGGGAGCAGTACTTC
TRBJ1-2 | 15 | few | TRBV12-3/TRBV12-4 | TRBD1 | CASSHQTGGSNGYTF | TGTGCCAGCAGCCACCAGACAGGGGGCAGCAATGGCTACACCTTC
TRBJ2-1 | 18 | few | TRBV24-1 | TRBD2 | CATSDLPGTSGTYNEQFF | TGTGCCACCAGTGATTTACCCGGGACTAGCGGGACCTACAATGAGCAGTTCTTC
TRBJ2-2 | 12 | few | TRBV9 | - | CASSGRAGELFF | TGTGCCAGCAGCGGACGGGCCGGGGAGCTGTTTTTT
TRBJ1-1 | 13 | - | TRBV20-1 | - | CSATPTVNTEAFF | TGCAGTGCTACTCCGACAGTTAACACTGAAGCTTTCTTT
TRBJ2-3 | 15 | - | TRBV20-1 | - | CSARAVGPSTDTQYF | TGCAGTGCTAGGGCAGTAGGGCCAAGCACAGATACGCAGTATTTT
TRBJ1-5 | 14 | few | TRBV5-1 | TRBD1 | CASSPTGVGQPQHF | TGCGCCAGCAGCCCCACAGGGGTGGGCCAGCCCCAGCATTTT
TRBJ1-2 | 14 | few | TRBV12-3/TRBV12-4 | - | CASSPDMSNYGYTF | TGTGCCAGCAGTCCGGACATGAGTAACTATGGCTACACCTTC
TRBJ2-5 | 16 | - | TRBV5-1 | TRBD2 | CASSLFPSGVQETQYF | TGCGCCAGCAGCTTGTTTCCTAGCGGGGTACAAGAGACCCAGTACTTC
TRBJ1-4 | 15 | - | TRBV2 | - | CASSGEGASNEKLFF | TGTGCCAGCAGTGGGGAAGGGGCGTCTAATGAAAAACTGTTTTTT